The 4 T cell receptor beta chains below come from one sample, sequenced in a study of OX40 agonist ivuxolimab in advanced cancers. The library was built by means of the immunoSEQ multiplex PCR assay. Here the immuneACCESS table is served through TCRdb, limited to in-frame sequences with V and J called. Missing clones are a known gap in these copies; in checked studies unresolved V genes cover under half, and the rest lacks a known reason. Here the sample has tens of thousands of clones; about 92% occur a single time. The ten largest clones capture about 13% of the sample. The sample consisted of CD4+ or CD8+ T cells sorted from blood, taken in a trial of the OX40 agonist ivuxolimab. Source of these receptors: an adult with an advanced solid tumor such as melanoma, head and neck, liver or kidney cancer.

The rearrangement links TRBV7-2 to TRBJ2-1; 8 positions match TRBD1. Trimming cost V 4 bases and J 5 bases; bases outside gene matches: 10. Germline CDR1 SGHTA, CDR2 FQGNSA. CDR3 length: 16 residues. CDR3 DNA sequence: TGTGCCAGCAGCTCCGGACAGGGTAGAGGGCACAATGAGCAGTTCTTC. This gives the protein CASSSGQGRGHNEQFF.

This clone came up many times. This chain uses TRBV6-5 with TRBJ1-1; 7 bases align to TRBD1. Unmatched junction bases numbered 8, after V lost 2 bases and J lost 11 bases. CDR1 MNHEY and CDR2 SVGAGI come from the germline V gene. The CDR3 spans 13 residues. CDR3 sequence reads: CASSYGIGQDAFF. In nucleotides, the CDR3 is TGTGCCAGCAGTTACGGGATCGGACAGGACGCTTTCTTT.

The chain is built from TRBV28 and TRBJ1-1, with TRBD1 identical over 8 bases. The J segment lost 4 bases and the V segment lost 5 bases, leaving 6 bases of the junction unmatched. The CDR3 consists of 14 residues. Germline V CDR1 and CDR2: MDHEN, SYDVKM. The CDR3 sequence: CASSTRGLSTEAFF. CDR3 DNA: TGTGCCAGCAGTACCAGGGGGCTATCCACTGAAGCTTTCTTT.

The chain carries TRBV7-9 and TRBJ2-5, with 8 bases that match TRBD2. This CDR3 has 14 residues. CDR1 and CDR2 (germline): SEHNR, FQNEAQ (reference sequence). Trimming cost V 1 base and J 4 bases; bases outside gene matches: 2. CDR3 residues: CASSLERGRETQYF. For the CDR3, the DNA is TGTGCCAGCAGCTTAGAGCGGGGGAGAGAGACCCAGTACTTC.